The 15 T cell receptor beta chains below come from one sample, sequenced in a study of human T cells and chemical hapten exposure. TCRdb processed the RACE reads anew with MiXCR; each CDR3 protein has one entry. The table records 150,000 to 200,000 distinct CDR3 sequences, around 30% of them present only once. Noted time point: patch test 3, about 24 weeks after DPC sensitization. Documented treatment: therapeutic diphenylcyclopropenone sensitization with weekly scalp DPC. The material sequenced was whole blood, taken in connection with sensitization to the hapten diphenylcyclopropenone (DPC). The receptors were sampled from a woman younger than 30 with alopecia areata. Some clones in this sample may be carry-over from other donors' samples.

This chain links TRBV6-6 with TRBJ2-3; 11 bases match TRBD2. The CDR3 totals 15 residues. Germline-derived CDR1 and CDR2 are MNHNY and SVGAGI (reference sequence). Unmatched junction bases numbered 6, after V lost 5 bases and J lost 5 bases. CDR3 DNA: TGTGCCAGCAGTAATTCACTAGCGGGGGAAGATACGCAGTATTTT. Translated: CASSNSLAGEDTQYF.

The CDR3 DNA sequence: TGCGCCAGCAGCTTGAGCGGATCACCCCTCCACTTT. Protein product: CASSLSGSPLHF. The chain employs TRBV5-1 and TRBJ1-6; no definite D call. CDR3 length: 12 amino acids. V gave up 1 base and J gave up 10 bases, with 6 bases separating them. Looked up from germline, CDR1 is SGHRS and CDR2 is YFSETQ.

The chain combines TRBV6-2 or TRBV6-3 with TRBJ1-1; D is possibly TRBD1 (6 bases). From germline, CDR1 is MNHEY and CDR2 SVGEGT. The CDR3 extends over 14 amino acids. Trimming removed 2 bases at V and 7 bases at J, with 14 bases between. The CDR3 nucleotides read TGTGCCAGCAGTTACGTACAGGGTTACCTTGAAGCTTTCTTT. Translating gives CASSYVQGYLEAFF.

The rearrangement joins TRBV7-6 to TRBJ2-2, with D possibly TRBD1 on 5 matching bases. With 10 bases removed from V and 5 bases from J, the gap between germline ends came to 23 bases. The CDR3 contains 16 residues. Looked up from germline, CDR1 is SGHVS and CDR2 is FNYEAQ. CDR3 residues: CATRPQRAGMTGELFF. In DNA, the CDR3 is TGTGCCACCCGCCCCCAACGCGCAGGGATGACCGGGGAGCTGTTTTTT.

The chain is built from TRBV6-6 and TRBJ2-3; 9 positions match TRBD1. CDR3 length: 14 amino acids. The germline V gene has CDR1 MNHNY and CDR2 SVGAGI (reference sequence). The V gene end was trimmed by 6 bases and the J gene end by 2 bases; junction bases not matched to a gene: 3. The CDR3 here is CASRGQGFTDTQYF. In DNA form, the CDR3 reads TGTGCCAGCAGGGGACAGGGCTTCACAGATACGCAGTATTTT.

The rearrangement links TRBV9 to TRBJ1-4; 7 bases agree with TRBD1. The CDR3 runs to 15 residues. Germline-derived CDR1 and CDR2 are SGDLS and YYNGEE. J gave up 7 bases and V 9 bases, and 15 bases lay outside the gene matches. CDR3 DNA: TGTGCCAACGGGAGGGGGCCTAGCCCGTTTGAAAAACTGTTTTTT. Its translation: CANGRGPSPFEKLFF.

The table lists this clonotype with a few counts. The chain employs TRBV3-1 and TRBJ1-4; 11 bases line up with TRBD1. CDR3 size: 16 residues. V lost 1 base, J lost 8 bases, and 6 bases stayed unmatched. Germline assignment: CDR1 LGHDT and CDR2 YNNKEL (reference sequence). The DNA for the CDR3 is TGTGCCAGCAGCCAAGGGACAGGGGGCTTCAGGGAAAAACTGTTTTTT. It is translated as CASSQGTGGFREKLFF.

This clonotype was detected only a few times. The J gene is TRBJ2-4, the V gene TRBV6-2 or TRBV6-3, with D maybe TRBD1 (6 bases). The CDR3 is made up of 15 amino acids. The germline V and J ends were trimmed by 1 base and 0 bases, with 7 bases remaining between them. Germline V gene data show CDR1 as MNHEY and CDR2 as SVGEGT. The chain's CDR3 is CASSYYRAAKNIQYF. The CDR3 coding sequence is TGTGCCAGCAGTTACTACAGGGCAGCCAAAAACATTCAGTACTTC.

The chain links TRBV10-2 to TRBJ1-5, with 7 bases lining up with TRBD1. Trimming cost V 6 bases and J 6 bases; bases outside gene matches: 11. CDR3 size: 15 residues. The V gene's germline CDR1 is WSHSY and CDR2 SAAADI. DNA for the CDR3: TGCGCCAGCAGCCCGGGACAGAGAGGGAGTCAGCCCCAGCATTTT. This translates into CASSPGQRGSQPQHF.

The chain links TRBV29-1 to TRBJ2-1, with 8 bases matching TRBD2. The CDR3 totals 14 residues. CDR1 and CDR2 from the germline V gene are SQVTM and ANQGSEA. V lost 7 bases and J lost 8; bases outside the gene matches: 13. For the CDR3, the DNA is TGCAGCGCGGAAAAAGCGGGAGCCTCTCATGAGCAGTTCTTC. Protein sequence: CSAEKAGASHEQFF.

The chain carries TRBV24-1 and TRBJ2-1; no firm D call. The V gene lost 7 bases and the J gene lost 9 bases, with 15 bases spanning the gap. This CDR3 region has 13 residues. CDR1 and CDR2 from the germline V gene are KGHDR and SFDVKD. CDR3 sequence: CATSQNPSGEQFF. CDR3 DNA sequence: TGTGCCACCAGCCAAAACCCATCGGGTGAGCAGTTCTTC.

This clonotype occurred many times. J is TRBJ1-2 and V is TRBV15; D gene ambiguous. Between the trimmed V and J ends, which lost 0 bases and 5 bases, there was a span of 4 bases. Germline V CDR1 and CDR2: LNHNV, YYDKDF (reference sequence). This CDR3 spans 12 amino acids. The CDR3 DNA reads as TGTGCCACCAGCAGAGATGGGTATGGCTACACCTTC. Translating it yields CATSRDGYGYTF.

This clonotype was found a few times. The rearrangement links TRBV9 to TRBJ2-4; no reliable D call. With 0 bases removed from V and 8 bases from J, the gap between germline ends came to 15 bases. CDR3 length: 15 residues. Germline-derived CDR1 and CDR2 are SGDLS and YYNGEE. The DNA of the CDR3 is TGTGCCAGCAGCGTAGGGTCTGTCCTAGGAGACATTCAGTACTTC. Residues: CASSVGSVLGDIQYF.

V usage is TRBV27 and J usage is TRBJ1-6; D is undetermined. Trimming removed 2 bases at V and 10 bases at J, with 15 bases between. Per germline, CDR1 MNHEY and CDR2 SMNVEV (reference sequence). The CDR3 is 15 amino acids. The CDR3 coding sequence is TGTGCCAGCAGTTTACAGGACTCGGCGGTCTCACCCCTCCACTTT. Protein: CASSLQDSAVSPLHF.

This sequence joins TRBV5-1 and TRBJ2-1; D may correspond to TRBD1 or TRBD2 (5 bases each). The CDR3 is 16 amino acids. Germline V gene data show CDR1 as SGHRS and CDR2 as YFSETQ. Trimming removed 2 bases from V and 8 bases from J, with 20 bases in between. Here the CDR3 DNA reads TGCGCCAGCAGCTTACCTACCGGGACCTGGGCCGATGAGCAGTTCTTC. Residues: CASSLPTGTWADEQFF.